The 30 T cell receptor beta chains presented below share a single source sample, sequenced in a study of naive and memory T cell subsets. Both TRBC1 and TRBC2 were covered by a beta constant-region primer of two equimolar oligonucleotides. TCRdb reanalysed the UMI-ligation and nested PCR reads using MiXCR and keeps one entry per CDR3 protein. The data hold 140,000 to 150,000 distinct CDR3 sequences, with about 15% observed a single time. The sample taken for sequencing was naive CD4+ T cells from blood. These TCRs come from a human donor in good health.

The rearrangement links TRBV15 to TRBJ2-7; D not resolved. CDR3 length: 15 residues. Per the germline V gene, CDR1 is LNHNV and CDR2 is YYDKDF (reference sequence). Trimming took 5 bases from V and 2 from J, leaving 16 bases between them. CDR3 region: CATSANVAGPYEQYF. Written as DNA, the CDR3 is TGTGCCACCAGCGCTAATGTGGCAGGACCCTACGAGCAGTACTTC.

This clonotype was found a few times. This chain uses TRBV5-4 with TRBJ2-5; TRBD2 aligns across 14 bases. The CDR3 has 16 amino acids. Germline lookup yields CDR1 SGHNT and CDR2 YYREEE (reference sequence). The trim removed 2 bases at V and 5 bases at J, leaving 5 bases unmatched. The CDR3 DNA is TGTGCCAGCAGCTTCGGACTAGCGGGAGGTGGGGAGACCCAGTACTTC. Its protein is CASSFGLAGGGETQYF.

The chain links TRBV4-1 to TRBJ2-5; D remains ambiguous. This CDR3 comprises 13 residues. CDR1 is MGHRA, CDR2 YSYEKL, per germline. Trimming cost V 2 bases and J 8 bases, with 12 bases left between them. Written as DNA, the CDR3 is TGCGCCAGCAGCCAACCCTCACGACTCACCCAGTACTTC. It encodes CASSQPSRLTQYF.

The V gene is TRBV28, the J gene TRBJ1-5; D gene unclear. Germline loops: CDR1 MDHEN, CDR2 SYDVKM. V dropped 4 bases and J dropped 5 bases, with 6 bases sitting between them. The CDR3 runs 12 residues. This chain's CDR3 is CASSSVYQPQHF. The CDR3 bases are TGTGCCAGCAGTTCTGTCTATCAGCCCCAGCATTTT.

This clonotype was counted between two and nine times. The chain joins TRBV2 to TRBJ2-2; the D gene is possibly TRBD1 (6 bases). The CDR3 contains 13 residues. V dropped 6 bases and J dropped 4 bases, with 9 bases sitting between them. The V gene's germline CDR1 is SNHLY and CDR2 FYNNEI. The CDR3: CASRLQGTGELFF. CDR3 bases: TGTGCCAGCAGATTACAGGGCACCGGGGAGCTGTTTTTT.

A few counts support this clonotype. The chain employs TRBV2 and TRBJ1-6, with TRBD1 matching over 7 bases. CDR1 is SNHLY, CDR2 FYNNEI, per germline. This CDR3 is built from 13 residues. V was pared by 4 bases and J by 10 bases, with 4 bases of the junction left unmatched. The CDR3 bases are TGTGCCAGCAGTGTGGGGACAGTGTCACCCCTCCACTTT. Translation: CASSVGTVSPLHF.

This clonotype was observed a handful of times. The chain combines TRBV6-1 with TRBJ2-2, with a possible D match to TRBD1 (6 bases). The CDR3 has 14 amino acids. The ends were cut back, 4 bases at V and 6 bases at J, with 12 bases in the middle. Germline CDR1 reads MNHNS; CDR2 reads SASEGT. CDR3 in amino acids: CASSVNRASGELFF. CDR3 DNA: TGTGCCAGCAGTGTTAACAGGGCTTCCGGGGAGCTGTTTTTT.

Ten or more counts support this clonotype. The chain uses TRBV29-1 and TRBJ1-1; D is possibly TRBD1 (5 bases). CDR3 size: 12 residues. CDR1 and CDR2 (germline): SQVTM, ANQGSEA. The V and J ends lost 4 bases and 0 bases respectively, with 6 bases between them. The CDR3 DNA reads as TGCAGCGTTGGGGGGGTGAACACTGAAGCTTTCTTT. It specifies CSVGGVNTEAFF.

This chain joins TRBV7-2 and TRBJ2-1; TRBD2 is a possible D gene (5 bases). Germline V gene lookup returns CDR1 SGHTA and CDR2 FQGNSA. The CDR3 totals 14 residues. V lost 4 bases and J 8 bases, leaving 15 bases between the germline ends. DNA for the CDR3: TGTGCCAGCAGCTCTGAGCCACTAGAAGATGAGCAGTTCTTC. Residues: CASSSEPLEDEQFF.

The J gene is TRBJ1-5, the V gene TRBV2; D is unresolved. With 3 bases removed from V and 4 bases from J, the gap between germline ends came to 13 bases. The germline CDR1 and CDR2 sequences are SNHLY and FYNNEI. CDR3 length equals 15 residues. CDR3 in amino acids: CASSERSGSNQPQHF. The CDR3 coding sequence is TGTGCCAGCAGTGAGCGCAGTGGATCTAATCAGCCCCAGCATTTT.

The chain combines TRBV20-1 with TRBJ2-3; D not resolved. V dropped 0 bases and J dropped 2 bases, with 12 bases sitting between them. The germline V gene has CDR1 DFQATT and CDR2 SNEGSKA (reference sequence). The CDR3 is made up of 15 amino acids. The CDR3: CSARDFSLPTDTQYF. The CDR3 region has the DNA TGCAGTGCTAGAGATTTTTCGTTACCCACAGATACGCAGTATTTT.

This clonotype was detected a few times. This rearrangement joins TRBV10-3 to TRBJ2-2; a possible D gene is TRBD1 (6 bases). This CDR3 spans 15 amino acids. Germline V gene data show CDR1 as ENHRY and CDR2 as SYGVKD. Trimming removed 3 bases from V and 3 bases from J, with 11 bases in between. As DNA, the CDR3 is TGTGCCATCAGTGAAGGGGGTTTGCACACCGGGGAGCTGTTTTTT. Translation gives CAISEGGLHTGELFF.

This clonotype was counted between two and nine times. The J gene is TRBJ2-1, the V gene TRBV10-3; D remains unclear. Trimming stripped 2 bases from V and 6 bases from J, with 8 bases between. Germline CDR1 is ENHRY and CDR2 is SYGVKD. The CDR3 runs to 13 residues. The CDR3 loop is CAISEPRSNEQFF. The CDR3 DNA is TGTGCCATCAGTGAGCCTCGGTCCAATGAGCAGTTCTTC.

This clonotype appeared a few times. The chain couples TRBV7-2 to TRBJ2-5; 9 nucleotides line up with TRBD2. Germline loops: CDR1 SGHTA, CDR2 FQGNSA. The junction had 11 bases not matched to a gene; V was cut back by 1 base and J by 2 bases. This CDR3 is built from 18 residues. Here the CDR3 reads CASSLGLAGWGLQETQYF. CDR3 sequence (DNA): TGTGCCAGCAGCTTAGGGCTAGCGGGATGGGGATTACAAGAGACCCAGTACTTC.

The chain recombines TRBV5-4 with TRBJ2-7; 10 bases map to TRBD2. The germline gives CDR1 SGHNT, CDR2 YYREEE (reference sequence). This CDR3 spans 16 amino acids. V lost 0 bases and J lost 2; bases outside the gene matches: 5. CDR3 sequence (DNA): TGTGCCAGCAGCTTGGGAGCTAGCGGGAGTCCCTACGAGCAGTACTTC. Translating it yields CASSLGASGSPYEQYF.

V is TRBV29-1 and J is TRBJ1-5; D not certain. Trimming removed 5 bases from V and 0 bases from J, with 5 bases in between. Germline V CDR1 and CDR2: SQVTM, ANQGSEA. The CDR3 contains 12 residues. The CDR3 here is CSVQISNQPQHF. In DNA form, the CDR3 reads TGCAGCGTTCAGATTAGCAATCAGCCCCAGCATTTT.

The chain recombines TRBV5-5 with TRBJ1-4; no clear D gene. From germline, CDR1 is SGHKS and CDR2 YYEKEE (reference sequence). Trimming removed 4 bases at V and 7 bases at J, with 14 bases between. CDR3 length: 14 amino acids. The DNA for the CDR3 is TGTGCCAGCAGCACCAACCCTCTTCTTGAAAAACTGTTTTTT. It encodes CASSTNPLLEKLFF.

J is TRBJ1-5 and V is TRBV28, with TRBD1 as a possible D gene (5 bases). This CDR3 has 16 residues. V was pared by 4 bases and J by 2 bases, with 15 bases between. Germline lookup yields CDR1 MDHEN and CDR2 SYDVKM. CDR3 DNA: TGTGCCAGCAGTTGGGTGGGGCGTGGGCGCAATCAGCCCCAGCATTTT. This encodes CASSWVGRGRNQPQHF.

The J gene is TRBJ2-7, the V gene TRBV7-2; TRBD2 is a possible D gene (5 bases). The CDR3 runs 17 residues. Germline CDR1 and CDR2: SGHTA and FQGNSA. V lost 0 bases, J lost 3 bases, and 18 bases lay in between. The CDR3 spells CASSLAKGKADFYEQYF. CDR3 coding DNA: TGTGCCAGCAGCTTAGCTAAAGGAAAAGCGGATTTCTACGAGCAGTACTTC.

This clonotype appeared a few times. The rearrangement uses TRBV28 and TRBJ1-6; D might be TRBD1 (5 bases). CDR1 is MDHEN and CDR2 is SYDVKM in the germline V gene. V was clipped by 4 bases and J by 7 bases, with 14 bases between them. The CDR3 has 15 amino acids. The CDR3: CASSWDGSTNSPLHF. The CDR3 DNA sequence: TGTGCCAGCAGTTGGGACGGTAGCACCAATTCACCCCTCCACTTT.

CDR3 sequence: CASSLAGGSGFETQYF. The CDR3 nucleotides read TGCGCCAGCAGCTTGGCTGGCGGCAGCGGGTTTGAGACCCAGTACTTC. The rearrangement joins TRBV5-1 to TRBJ2-5, with D perhaps TRBD2 (6 bases). Trimming shortened V by 0 bases and J by 5 bases, and 17 bases separated the two germline ends. Per the germline V gene, CDR1 is SGHRS and CDR2 is YFSETQ. The CDR3 length is 16 residues.

The chain combines TRBV2 with TRBJ1-6, with D perhaps matching TRBD1 (6 bases). The V end lost 8 bases, the J end lost 6 bases, and 11 bases lay between the germline ends. The CDR3 totals 13 residues. Germline V lookup: CDR1 SNHLY, CDR2 FYNNEI. CDR3 region: CASSRTANSPLHF. CDR3 nucleotides: TGTGCCAGCTCCCGGACAGCTAATTCACCCCTCCACTTT. The entire variable domain, with the rest obtained from reference TRBV2 and TRBJ1-6, is as follows: EPEVTQTPSHQVTQMGQEVILRCVPISNHLYFYWYRQILGQKVEFLVSFYNNEISEKSEIFDDQFSVERPDGSNFTLKIRSTKLEDSAMYFCASSRTANSPLHFGNGTRLTVT.

This chain connects TRBV5-1 to TRBJ2-3, with D maybe TRBD2 (5 bases). Looked up from germline, CDR1 is SGHRS and CDR2 is YFSETQ. V was cut by 2 bases and J by 4 bases, with 17 bases left in between. The CDR3 length is 16 residues. CDR3 in amino acids: CASSLPLADGADTQYF. For the CDR3, the DNA is TGCGCCAGCAGCTTACCTCTAGCCGACGGAGCAGATACGCAGTATTTT.

This clonotype was found many times. CDR3 in DNA: TGCAGTGTTCGGGACAGCGCCAAAGAGACCCAGTACTTC. This codes for CSVRDSAKETQYF. The chain recombines TRBV20-1 with TRBJ2-5, with 7 bases identical to TRBD1. Trimming at V came to 7 bases and at J to 3 bases, leaving 8 bases not matched to a gene. The CDR3 covers 13 residues. Germline CDR1 is DFQATT and CDR2 is SNEGSKA (reference sequence).

This clonotype was seen a handful of times. The chain recombines TRBV6-2 or TRBV6-3 with TRBJ2-2; D remains unclear. CDR1 is MNHEY, CDR2 SVGEGT, per germline. The CDR3 extends over 15 amino acids. Trimming stripped 0 bases from V and 6 bases from J, with 11 bases between. The CDR3 coding sequence is TGTGCCAGCAGTTACTCTATATCATCGCCCGGGGAGCTGTTTTTT. Translating it yields CASSYSISSPGELFF.

The CDR3 reads CATSDASAGGQETQYF. The CDR3 coding sequence is TGTGCCACCAGTGATGCGTCGGCAGGGGGACAAGAGACCCAGTACTTC. J is TRBJ2-5 and V is TRBV24-1, with 7 bases fitting TRBD1. In germline, CDR1 is KGHDR, CDR2 SFDVKD. Trimming cost V 3 bases and J 2 bases; bases outside gene matches: 8. The CDR3 is made up of 16 amino acids.

The chain recombines TRBV12-3 or TRBV12-4 with TRBJ2-7; the D gene is possibly TRBD2 (5 bases). V lost 3 bases to trimming and J lost 4 bases, with 10 bases between them. The CDR3 runs to 13 residues. In DNA form, the CDR3 reads TGTGCCAGCAGTTTCGGGGAAGTTTACGAGCAGTACTTC. It is translated as CASSFGEVYEQYF.

This clonotype was seen ten or more times. V usage is TRBV7-9 and J usage is TRBJ2-5; D is perhaps TRBD1 or TRBD2 (5 bases each). Germline V gene sequence: CDR1 SEHNR, CDR2 FQNEAQ (reference sequence). Trimming left V 1 base short and J 2 bases short, with 11 bases between. The CDR3 consists of 15 residues. CDR3 amino acids: CASSLEGSGQETQYF. Here the CDR3 DNA reads TGTGCCAGCAGCTTAGAGGGGAGTGGTCAAGAGACCCAGTACTTC.

This clonotype was seen more than once but under ten times. This sequence joins TRBV5-1 and TRBJ2-1; possible D gene TRBD1, 6 bases. In germline, CDR1 is SGHRS, CDR2 YFSETQ. The CDR3 is made up of 15 amino acids. The ends were cut back, 7 bases at V and 4 bases at J, with 18 bases in the middle. The CDR3 sequence: CASGLQGFFYNEQFF. CDR3 in DNA: TGCGCCAGCGGATTACAGGGTTTTTTTTACAATGAGCAGTTCTTC.

This clonotype was seen a handful of times. The V call is TRBV10-3, the J call TRBJ2-7; no reliable D call. Looked up from germline, CDR1 is ENHRY and CDR2 is SYGVKD. The CDR3 loop spans 16 amino acids. Trimming took 0 bases from V and 0 from J, leaving 12 bases between them. CDR3 region: CAISESVGKGSYEQYF. CDR3 coding DNA: TGTGCCATCAGTGAGTCCGTAGGGAAAGGCTCCTACGAGCAGTACTTC.